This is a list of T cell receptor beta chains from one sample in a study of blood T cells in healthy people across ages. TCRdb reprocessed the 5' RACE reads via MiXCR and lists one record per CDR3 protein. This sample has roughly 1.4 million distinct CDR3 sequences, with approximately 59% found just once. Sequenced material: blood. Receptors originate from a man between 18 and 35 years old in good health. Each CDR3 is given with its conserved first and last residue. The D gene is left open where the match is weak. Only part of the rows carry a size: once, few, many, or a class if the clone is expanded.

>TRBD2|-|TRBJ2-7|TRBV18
CASSPIGHGTSAYEQYF
TGTGCCAGCTCACCCATCGGACACGGGACTAGCGCCTACGAGCAGTACTTC
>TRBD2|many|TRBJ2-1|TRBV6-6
CASSGTSEGSGEQFF
TGTGCCAGCAGTGGTACTAGCGAGGGGTCGGGTGAGCAGTTCTTC
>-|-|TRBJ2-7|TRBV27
CASSRSVPSYEQYF
TGTGCCAGCAGTCGGAGCGTCCCCTCCTACGAGCAGTACTTC
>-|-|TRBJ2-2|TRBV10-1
CASSPGWSRDTGELFF
TGCGCCAGCAGCCCCGGATGGAGTCGAGACACCGGGGAGCTGTTTTTT
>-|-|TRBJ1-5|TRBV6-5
CASSPSNGNQPQHF
TGTGCCAGCAGCCCGAGCAATGGCAATCAGCCCCAGCATTTT
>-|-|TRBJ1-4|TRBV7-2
CASRRDGNEKLFF
TGTGCCAGCCGACGAGACGGGAATGAAAAACTGTTTTTT
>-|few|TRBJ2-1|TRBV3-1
CASSQEGPSYNEQFF
TGTGCCAGCAGCCAAGAGGGCCCCAGCTACAATGAGCAGTTCTTC
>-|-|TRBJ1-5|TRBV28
CASSFGGMSNQPQHF
TGTGCCAGCAGTTTTGGGGGGATGAGCAATCAGCCCCAGCATTTT
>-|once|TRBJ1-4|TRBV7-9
CASSPRPQGSTNEKLFF
TGTGCCAGCAGCCCACGACCACAGGGAAGTACTAATGAAAAACTGTTTTTT
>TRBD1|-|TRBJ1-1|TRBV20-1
CSAINLNRGNTEAFF
TGCAGTGCTATAAACCTAAACAGGGGGAACACTGAAGCTTTCTTT
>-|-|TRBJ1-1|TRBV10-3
CAIRPEGSTEAFF
TGTGCCATCAGACCCGAGGGGTCCACTGAAGCTTTCTTT
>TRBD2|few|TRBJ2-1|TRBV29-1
CSFSGRDSSYNEQFF
TGCAGTTTTAGCGGGAGGGATAGCTCCTACAATGAGCAGTTCTTC
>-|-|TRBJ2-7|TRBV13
CASSFTSEGGYEQYF
TGTGCCAGCAGCTTTACTTCAGAAGGGGGCTACGAGCAGTACTTC
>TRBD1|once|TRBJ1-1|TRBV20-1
CSARGPRGRGEAFF
TGCAGTGCTAGAGGACCCAGGGGGCGAGGTGAAGCTTTCTTT
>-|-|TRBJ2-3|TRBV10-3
CAISPGGGIGTDTQYF
TGTGCCATCAGCCCGGGGGGCGGTATCGGTACAGATACGCAGTATTTT
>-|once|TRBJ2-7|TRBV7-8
CASSLLERNYEQYF
TGTGCCAGCAGCTTACTGGAGCGGAACTACGAGCAGTACTTC
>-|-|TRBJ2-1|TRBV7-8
CASSAGDHYNEQFF
TGTGCCAGCAGCGCTGGGGACCATTACAATGAGCAGTTCTTC
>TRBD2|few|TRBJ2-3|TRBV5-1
CASSLETSGYTDTQYF
TGCGCCAGCAGCTTAGAGACTAGCGGATACACAGATACGCAGTATTTT
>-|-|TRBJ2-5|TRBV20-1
CSARDLVRGREEQYF
TGCAGTGCTAGAGACCTCGTTAGGGGGCGGGAAGAGCAGTACTTC
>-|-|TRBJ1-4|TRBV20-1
CSAVYNEKLFF
TGCAGTGCCGTATATAATGAAAAACTGTTTTTT
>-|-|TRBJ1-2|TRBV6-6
CASSSMILDSWSDGYTF
TGTGCCAGCAGTTCCATGATCCTGGACAGCTGGTCCGATGGCTACACCTTC
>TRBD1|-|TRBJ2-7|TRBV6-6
CAGWTGGSLGQYF
TGTGCCGGGTGGACAGGGGGCAGTTTGGGGCAGTACTTC
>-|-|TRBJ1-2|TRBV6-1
CASSEPDLADGYTF
TGTGCCAGCAGTGAACCTGACCTTGCTGATGGCTACACCTTC
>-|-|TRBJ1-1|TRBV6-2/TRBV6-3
CASSWTNTEAFF
TGTGCCAGCAGTTGGACGAACACTGAAGCTTTCTTT
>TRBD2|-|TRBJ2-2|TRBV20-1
CSARDASGNTGELFF
TGCAGTGCTAGAGACGCTAGCGGGAACACCGGGGAGCTGTTTTTT
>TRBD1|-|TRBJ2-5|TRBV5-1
CASSSTGGKVETQYF
TGCGCCAGCAGCTCGACAGGGGGGAAGGTAGAGACCCAGTACTTC
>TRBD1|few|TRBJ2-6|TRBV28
CASAQPPGQGSSGANVLTF
TGTGCCAGCGCACAACCACCGGGACAGGGCTCGTCTGGGGCCAACGTCCTGACTTTC
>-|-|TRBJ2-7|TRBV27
CASSFGATSYEQYF
TGTGCCAGCAGTTTCGGGGCCACATCCTACGAGCAGTACTTC
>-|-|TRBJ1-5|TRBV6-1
CASSEGQVDQPQHF
TGTGCCAGCAGTGAAGGACAGGTGGATCAGCCCCAGCATTTT
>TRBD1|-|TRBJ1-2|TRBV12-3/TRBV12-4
CASRGQGIDYGYTF
TGTGCCAGCAGGGGACAGGGCATAGACTATGGCTACACCTTC